A single sample gave rise to the 30 T cell receptor beta chains below, sequenced in a study of CD4+ T cells in melanoma. Some clones are missing from TCRdb's copy, which holds only in-frame ones; the method was immunoSEQ multiplex PCR. This table has more than 8,500 clones, around 70% appearing once. Sequencing input: peripheral blood. These receptors were obtained from a human donor with melanoma.

The chain carries TRBV7-3 and TRBJ2-5; 13 nucleotides agree with TRBD2. The CDR3 has 17 residues. Germline CDR1 reads SGHTA; CDR2 reads FQGTGA. J lost 5 bases, V lost 2 bases, and 8 bases had no gene match. The CDR3: CASSLGGTSGVYETQYF. The CDR3 coding sequence is TGTGCCAGCAGCTTAGGAGGGACTAGCGGGGTCTACGAGACCCAGTACTTC.

CDR3 nucleotides: TGTGCCAGCAGCTTGCGAGGGGACCTGAACACTGAAGCTTTCTTT. The encoded protein is CASSLRGDLNTEAFF. The chain joins TRBV9 to TRBJ1-1; maybe TRBD1 (5 bases). The germline gives CDR1 SGDLS, CDR2 YYNGEE. V lost 4 bases to trimming and J lost 0 bases, with 13 bases between them. The CDR3 sequence is 15 residues long.

J is TRBJ2-7 and V is TRBV19; D call uncertain. CDR1 is LNHDA, CDR2 SQIVND, per germline (reference sequence). V gave up 3 bases and J gave up 2 bases, with 14 bases separating them. CDR3 length: 15 amino acids. CDR3 in DNA: TGTGCCAGTAGTATGATCTCTTCTCCCCCCTACGAGCAGTACTTC. This translates into CASSMISSPPYEQYF.

The chain links TRBV7-8 to TRBJ1-6; tentatively, D is TRBD1 (5 bases). Germline V CDR1 and CDR2: SGHVS, FQNEAQ. The V end was cut by 5 bases, the J end by 10 bases, with 12 bases between. The length of the CDR3 is 13 residues. CDR3 region: CASSKSQGSPLHF. CDR3 nucleotide sequence: TGTGCCAGCAGCAAAAGTCAGGGCTCACCCCTCCACTTT.

The chain couples TRBV6-6 to TRBJ1-5; TRBD1 agrees at 7 bases. V gave up 5 bases and J gave up 4 bases; unmatched junction bases: 2. Per germline, CDR1 MNHNY and CDR2 SVGAGI (reference sequence). The CDR3 runs to 13 residues. CDR3 sequence reads: CASSKTGNQPQHF. Written as DNA, the CDR3 is TGTGCCAGCAGTAAGACAGGGAATCAGCCCCAGCATTTT.

The chain has TRBV28 and TRBJ2-7; 11 bases fit TRBD1. Germline V lookup: CDR1 MDHEN, CDR2 SYDVKM. Trimming removed 5 bases from V and 3 bases from J; junction bases left unmatched: 6. This CDR3 is 15 amino acids long. The CDR3 sequence is CASSPSGTGGYEQYF. The CDR3 DNA reads as TGTGCCAGCAGTCCATCCGGGACAGGGGGCTACGAGCAGTACTTC.

By frequency in the sample, this clone is medium-sized. The chain joins TRBV12-5 to TRBJ2-1; D gene uncertain. Germline CDR1 is LGHNT and CDR2 is FRNRAP. This CDR3 has 13 amino acids. V lost 2 bases to trimming and J lost 2 bases, with 4 bases between them. CDR3 nucleotide sequence: TGTGCTAGTGGTTTGTCGGCCTACAATGAGCAGTTCTTC. It specifies CASGLSAYNEQFF. Based on the CDR3 plus reference TRBV12-5 and TRBJ2-1, the full variable domain is DARVTQTPRHKVTEMGQEVTMRCQPILGHNTVFWYRQTMMQGLELLAYFRNRAPLDDSGMPKDRFSAEMPDATLATLKIQPSEPRDSAVYFCASGLSAYNEQFFGPGTRLTVL.

V is TRBV2 and J is TRBJ2-2, with 12 bases lining up with TRBD2. The CDR3 is made up of 18 amino acids. Trimming cost V 4 bases and J 2 bases; bases outside gene matches: 8. CDR1 is SNHLY, CDR2 FYNNEI, per germline. CDR3 in amino acids: CASSAVGLAGTNTGELFF. In nucleotides, the CDR3 is TGTGCCAGCAGTGCTGTCGGACTAGCGGGGACTAACACCGGGGAGCTGTTTTTT.

This clone was picked up a small number of times. The chain links TRBV6-5 to TRBJ2-1; 7 bases match TRBD1. The CDR3 has 12 amino acids. Losses at the gene ends were 6 bases for V and 11 bases for J; bases not matched to a gene: 7. Per germline, CDR1 MNHEY and CDR2 SVGAGI. Written as DNA, the CDR3 is TGTGCCAGCAGCCCAGACAGGGACAAGCAGTTCTTC. It encodes CASSPDRDKQFF.

The rearrangement links TRBV18 to TRBJ1-5, with D hard to call. From germline, CDR1 is KGHSH and CDR2 LQKENI. The V end lost 2 bases, the J end lost 0 bases, and 8 bases lay between the germline ends. This CDR3 is 15 amino acids long. CDR3 sequence reads: CASSPGQLSNQPQHF. For the CDR3, the DNA is TGTGCCAGCTCACCAGGTCAGCTTAGCAATCAGCCCCAGCATTTT.

This clone was counted only a few times. V is TRBV10-2 and J is TRBJ2-1; 7 positions agree with TRBD1. With V trimmed by 6 bases and J by 8 bases, 1 base remained unmatched. Germline values: CDR1 WSHSY, CDR2 SAAADI. CDR3 length: 11 residues. DNA for the CDR3: TGCGCCAGCAGGACAGGGTATGAGCAGTTCTTC. Translation: CASRTGYEQFF.

This clone was counted once. This chain links TRBV7-9 with TRBJ1-1, with D hard to call. Looked up from germline, CDR1 is SEHNR and CDR2 is FQNEAQ (reference sequence). The V end was cut by 4 bases, the J end by 4 bases, with 13 bases between. CDR3 length: 14 residues. Here the CDR3 reads CASSSRVRGTEAFF. The CDR3 DNA is TGTGCCAGCAGCTCCCGGGTGCGGGGCACTGAAGCTTTCTTT.

The chain carries TRBV30 and TRBJ2-3, with 9 nucleotides matching TRBD2. The CDR3 sequence is 18 residues long. Germline V gene lookup returns CDR1 GTSNPN and CDR2 SVGIG (reference sequence). V gave up 4 bases and J gave up 0 bases; unmatched junction bases: 14. Written as DNA, the CDR3 is TGTGCCTGGAAAGGGCAGCGGGGGGCCCTCCTGAGCACAGATACGCAGTATTTT. Protein sequence: CAWKGQRGALLSTDTQYF.

The V gene is TRBV9, the J gene TRBJ1-2; no clear D. From germline, CDR1 is SGDLS and CDR2 YYNGEE. V was pared by 0 bases and J by 3 bases, with 9 bases between. This CDR3 is 14 amino acids long. In DNA form, the CDR3 reads TGTGCCAGCAGCGTAGGGAGGACTGACTATGGCTACACCTTC. It translates to CASSVGRTDYGYTF.

The V gene is TRBV6-1, the J gene TRBJ2-3, with unresolved D. With 7 bases removed from V and 6 bases from J, the gap between germline ends came to 20 bases. From germline, CDR1 is MNHNS and CDR2 SASEGT. There are 15 residues in the CDR3. The CDR3 sequence is CASTTRVPWFDTQYF. The CDR3 region has the DNA TGTGCCAGCACCACCCGGGTGCCTTGGTTTGATACGCAGTATTTT.

A few counts support this clone. V is TRBV6-1 and J is TRBJ2-5, with TRBD2 identical over 7 bases. The CDR3 totals 16 residues. Germline V CDR1 and CDR2: MNHNS, SASEGT. Losses at the gene ends were 1 base for V and 2 bases for J; bases not matched to a gene: 7. Here the CDR3 DNA reads TGTGCCAGCAGTGAAGGGGGGGGAATCGGGCAAGAGACCCAGTACTTC. Protein product: CASSEGGGIGQETQYF.

The gene calls are TRBV7-2 and TRBJ2-7; 7 positions agree with TRBD1. This CDR3 is built from 15 residues. CDR1 is SGHTA and CDR2 is FQGNSA in the germline V gene. Trimming cost V 5 bases and J 0 bases; bases outside gene matches: 7. The CDR3 DNA follows: TGTGCCAGCAGCCCAGACAGGGCGAGCTCCTACGAGCAGTACTTC. Translating it yields CASSPDRASSYEQYF.

The rearrangement links TRBV7-3 to TRBJ2-7; D is unresolved. The CDR3 contains 13 residues. Trimming cost V 2 bases and J 9 bases, with 14 bases left between them. Germline lookup yields CDR1 SGHTA and CDR2 FQGTGA. CDR3 nucleotides: TGTGCCAGCAGCTTAGGGCAATTGTCAGTGCAGTACTTC. This encodes CASSLGQLSVQYF.

This rearrangement joins TRBV14 to TRBJ2-7, with D unclear. Germline V gene lookup returns CDR1 SGHDN and CDR2 FVKESK. Trimming removed 0 bases at V and 11 bases at J, with 20 bases between. This CDR3 region has 15 residues. CDR3 DNA sequence: TGTGCCAGCAGCCAAGAAACCCCCACTAACCATCGGGAGTACTTC. Translating gives CASSQETPTNHREYF. Using reference TRBV14 and TRBJ2-7 for the parts outside the CDR3, the full variable domain is EAGVTQFPSHSVIEKGQTVTLRCDPISGHDNLYWYRRVMGKEIKFLLHFVKESKQDESGMPNNRFLAERTGGTYSTLKVQPAELEDSGVYFCASSQETPTNHREYFGPGTRLTVT.

This clone was detected many times. In DNA form, the CDR3 reads TGTGCCAGCAGTGAATCGTTCGGGACGGCCTCCGAGCAGTACTTC. Translated: CASSESFGTASEQYF. This chain uses TRBV6-1 with TRBJ2-7; TRBD1 or TRBD2 may be the D gene (5 bases each). The CDR3 has 15 residues. Between the trimmed V and J ends, which lost 2 bases and 6 bases, there was a span of 17 bases. Per the germline V gene, CDR1 is MNHNS and CDR2 is SASEGT.

The chain carries TRBV6-1 and TRBJ1-3; D gene uncertain. Deletions cut 1 base from V and 0 bases from J, with 7 bases between. Germline CDR1 is MNHNS and CDR2 is SASEGT. The CDR3 has 15 residues. This CDR3 reads CASSEEGFSGNTIYF. The CDR3 bases are TGTGCCAGCAGTGAAGAGGGTTTCTCTGGAAACACCATATATTTT.

The chain links TRBV5-1 to TRBJ2-7; 9 bases are a match to TRBD1. From germline, CDR1 is SGHRS and CDR2 YFSETQ. The CDR3 totals 15 residues. V was clipped by 0 bases and J by 5 bases; unmatched bases: 6. The CDR3 loop is CASSLGGTGSNEQYF. CDR3 DNA: TGCGCCAGCAGCTTGGGGGGGACAGGGTCGAACGAGCAGTACTTC.

This clone has just a few counts. This chain uses TRBV5-4 with TRBJ1-1; D not certain. The CDR3 covers 12 residues. In germline, CDR1 is SGHNT, CDR2 YYREEE (reference sequence). Trimming shortened V by 9 bases and J by 5 bases, and 14 bases separated the two germline ends. The CDR3 sequence: CAIPGSGTEAFF. CDR3 sequence (DNA): TGTGCCATCCCGGGTTCTGGGACTGAAGCTTTCTTT.

This chain links TRBV7-2 with TRBJ1-2; tentatively, D is TRBD1 (5 bases). The CDR3 is made up of 16 amino acids. The V gene lost 5 bases and the J gene lost 4 bases, with 20 bases spanning the gap. The germline V gene has CDR1 SGHTA and CDR2 FQGNSA. CDR3 loop: CASSPGITVGFYGYTF. The CDR3 DNA sequence: TGTGCCAGCAGCCCAGGGATAACAGTTGGGTTCTATGGCTACACCTTC.

In DNA, the CDR3 is TGTGCCAGCCGCCAGACAGGGGCGGGCCAGCCCCAGCATTTT. Amino acids: CASRQTGAGQPQHF. V is TRBV7-8 and J is TRBJ1-5; 8 bases align to TRBD1. V trimming: 8 bases; J trimming: 7 bases; junction bases outside the gene matches: 10. The CDR3 is 14 residues long. The germline V gene encodes CDR1 SGHVS and CDR2 FQNEAQ.

The chain employs TRBV7-3 and TRBJ2-2; 7 bases are shared with TRBD1. Germline V gives CDR1 SGHTA, CDR2 FQGTGA. The V gene end was trimmed by 5 bases and the J gene end by 1 base; junction bases not matched to a gene: 4. This CDR3 region has 15 residues. CDR3 in DNA: TGTGCCAGCAGCGCCCGGACAGGGAACACCGGGGAGCTGTTTTTT. This codes for CASSARTGNTGELFF.

The chain employs TRBV7-2 and TRBJ2-7, with a possible D match to TRBD1 (6 bases). This CDR3 contains 14 residues. V lost 2 bases and J 6 bases, leaving 14 bases between the germline ends. Germline V gives CDR1 SGHTA, CDR2 FQGNSA. The CDR3 DNA sequence: TGTGCCAGCAGCTTACAAAGGACAGACGGCGAGCAGTACTTC. Amino acids: CASSLQRTDGEQYF.

The chain has TRBV6-5 and TRBJ2-2; a possible D gene is TRBD2 (5 bases). Trimming pared 4 bases from V and 6 bases from J, leaving 15 bases between. Germline values: CDR1 MNHEY, CDR2 SVGAGI. This CDR3 is 15 amino acids long. In DNA, the CDR3 is TGTGCCAGCAGTTCTGCGGGCATGCGGTCCGGGGAGCTGTTTTTT. It is translated as CASSSAGMRSGELFF.

This clone was counted a few times. This chain joins TRBV9 and TRBJ1-1; D unclear. Germline V lookup: CDR1 SGDLS, CDR2 YYNGEE. This CDR3 has 14 residues. With 0 bases removed from V and 0 bases from J, the gap between germline ends came to 6 bases. The CDR3 DNA sequence: TGTGCCAGCAGCGTAGCGGGTTTGAACACTGAAGCTTTCTTT. Its translation: CASSVAGLNTEAFF.

The CDR3 region has the DNA TGTGCCAGCAGTGACCAGCCAGGGCGTGAAGCTTTCTTT. This gives the protein CASSDQPGREAFF. The chain combines TRBV6-4 with TRBJ1-1, with D maybe TRBD1 (5 bases). V lost 2 bases and J 7 bases, leaving 11 bases between the germline ends. This CDR3 spans 13 amino acids. The germline gives CDR1 MRHNA, CDR2 SNTAGT.